Presented here are 17 T cell receptor beta chains from one specimen sequenced in a study of T cells in women clearing cervical HPV infection. Only in-frame clones appear in the TCRdb table, and some are missing; sequencing was by immunoSEQ multiplex PCR. The sample table sets out about 36,000 clones. The sequenced sample was blood buffy coat. These receptors were obtained from a woman aged 18 to 75 with a cervical HPV16 infection that either progressed to CIN3+ or cleared (not recorded which).

A note on this clone: The CDR3 extends 3 residues past the end of the read, so its final part is completed from the germline J gene. V usage is TRBV6-4 and J usage is TRBJ1-4; TRBD1 matches 9 bases. J was trimmed by 7 bases and V by 2 bases; bases with no gene match: 11. Germline lookup yields CDR1 MRHNA and CDR2 SNTAGT. This CDR3 is 17 amino acids long. CDR3 amino acids: CASSDDVPGQGGEKLFF. The CDR3 DNA, read in part, is TGTGCCAGCAGTGACGACGTCCCGGGACAGGGAGGTGAAAAA.

With respect to this clone: The CDR3 is cut off 3 residues early in the read; its end comes from the germline J gene. The rearrangement links TRBV4-1 to TRBJ1-1, with 7 positions matching TRBD1. The trim removed 1 base at V and 2 bases at J, leaving 7 bases unmatched. CDR1 and CDR2 from the germline V gene are MGHRA and YSYEKL. The length of the CDR3 is 16 residues. Incomplete CDR3 DNA: TGCGCCAGCAGCCAAGTCTTGGGACAGACAAACACTGAA. It specifies CASSQVLGQTNTE. The full CDR3 protein is CASSQVLGQTNTEAFF.

Remarks on this clone: The read comes to an end 3 residues before the CDR3 does, leaving the germline J gene to fill in the end. The rearrangement joins TRBV20-1 to TRBJ1-1; 9 bases line up with TRBD1. The length of the CDR3 is 14 residues. V lost 8 bases and J lost 6; bases outside the gene matches: 13. Germline-derived CDR1 and CDR2 are DFQATT and SNEGSKA (reference sequence). The CDR3 loop reads CSSPGGQGGAEAFF. CDR3 bases read: TGCAGTTCCCCTGGGGGACAGGGAGGCGCTGAA.

Points on this clone: The DNA ends 3 residues before the CDR3 does, and the rest of the CDR3 is filled in from the germline J gene. The genes are TRBV19 and TRBJ1-2; no clear D. This CDR3 contains 11 residues. Looked up from germline, CDR1 is LNHDA and CDR2 is SQIVND (reference sequence). Trimming took off 4 bases at V and 7 bases at J, with 7 bases between the two ends. The part of the CDR3 DNA that was read is TGTGCCAGTAGTAATCCCCGTGGC. Translation: CASSNPRG. The CDR3 reads in full as CASSNPRGYTF.

Remarks on this clone: At one end, the junction sequence differs from germline, possibly due to a read error. Read coverage stops 3 residues before the CDR3 terminus; the germline J gene supplies the remainder. The V gene is TRBV12-3 or TRBV12-4, the J gene TRBJ2-6, with 8 positions matching TRBD1. The length of the CDR3 is 15 residues. The DNA read from the CDR3 is TGTGCCAGCACCTCGACAGGGGCTGGGGTCAACGTC. Protein product: CASTSTGAGVNV. Given in full, the CDR3 is CASTSTGAGVNVLTF.

Remarks on this clone: The CDR3 end lies 3 residues beyond the end of the read and is filled in from the germline J gene. The chain carries TRBV6-2 or TRBV6-3 and TRBJ1-2; D possibly corresponds to TRBD1 (5 bases). This CDR3 contains 12 residues. V lost 8 bases and J 5 bases, leaving 12 bases between the germline ends. Germline V lookup: CDR1 MNHEY, CDR2 SVGEGT. The CDR3 here is CASSQGNYGYTF. The part of the CDR3 DNA that was read is TGTGCCAGCTCCCAGGGAAATTATGGC.

To note about this clone: The CDR3 end falls 3 residues outside the read, so it is completed with the germline J gene. The V call is TRBV19, the J call TRBJ1-5; the D gene is possibly TRBD1 (6 bases). V was cut by 1 base and J by 0 bases, with 10 bases left in between. This CDR3 has 16 amino acids. The germline gives CDR1 LNHDA, CDR2 SQIVND (reference sequence). CDR3 region: CASSIATGYSNQPQHF. The CDR3 bases that were read are TGTGCCAGTAGTATAGCAACAGGGTATAGCAATCAGCCC.

A word on this clone: The DNA ends 3 residues before the CDR3 does, and the rest of the CDR3 is filled in from the germline J gene. The chain uses TRBV12-5 and TRBJ2-7, with a tentative D call TRBD1 (6 bases). CDR3 size: 13 residues. Germline V gene sequence: CDR1 LGHNT, CDR2 FRNRAP. Trimming removed 6 bases at V and 3 bases at J, with 12 bases between. This chain's CDR3 is CASGPGQRYEQYF. The CDR3 bases that were read are TGTGCTAGTGGACCCGGACAGCGCTACGAG.

To note about this clone: Read coverage stops 3 residues before the CDR3 terminus; the germline J gene supplies the remainder. V gene TRBV4-1 combines with J gene TRBJ1-5, with 12 bases aligning to TRBD1. Germline loops: CDR1 MGHRA, CDR2 YSYEKL. This CDR3 has 18 amino acids. Unmatched junction bases numbered 12, after V lost 0 bases and J lost 9 bases. The CDR3 bases that were read are TGCGCCAGCAGCCAAGAAACTGGGACAGGGGGCGGGGGGCGGCCC. Translating gives CASSQETGTGGGGRP. The full CDR3 reads CASSQETGTGGGGRPQHF.

As for this clone: The read finishes 3 residues shy of the CDR3 end, and the germline J gene is used to complete it. The chain couples TRBV5-1 to TRBJ2-7, with TRBD2 matching over 11 bases. CDR3 length: 15 amino acids. Germline V gene sequence: CDR1 SGHRS, CDR2 YFSETQ. The trim removed 2 bases at V and 1 base at J, leaving 2 bases unmatched. Incomplete CDR3 DNA: TGCGCCAGCAGCTTCCGACTAGCGGGATCCTACGAG. The encoded protein is CASSFRLAGSYE. The complete CDR3 protein is CASSFRLAGSYEQYF. The variable domain in full, with the rest retrieved from reference TRBV5-1 and TRBJ2-7, is KAGVTQTPRYLIKTRGQQVTLSCSPISGHRSVSWYQQTPGQGLQFLFEYFSETQRNKGNFPGRFSGRQFSNSRSEMNVSTLELGDSALYLCASSFRLAGSYEQYFGPGTRLTVT.

About this clone itself: The read ends 3 residues shy of where the CDR3 ends; the end is completed using the germline J gene. This chain uses TRBV6-1 with TRBJ1-5, with D perhaps TRBD1 (6 bases). This CDR3 region has 13 residues. V gave up 0 bases and J gave up 7 bases, with 7 bases separating them. From germline, CDR1 is MNHNS and CDR2 SASEGT. The sequenced CDR3 bases are TGTGCCAGCAGTGAAGCTAGGGGGCAGCCC. Translated: CASSEARGQP. In full, the CDR3 reads CASSEARGQPQHF.

With respect to this clone: The read ends 3 residues shy of where the CDR3 ends; the end is completed using the germline J gene. The chain combines TRBV7-3 with TRBJ2-7; maybe TRBD2 (5 bases). The germline V gene encodes CDR1 SGHTA and CDR2 FQGTGA. V gave up 5 bases and J gave up 2 bases, with 16 bases separating them. The CDR3 has 15 residues. This CDR3 is CASSLGQAGAYEQYF. Partial CDR3 DNA: TGTGCCAGCAGCCTAGGCCAGGCCGGGGCCTACGAG.

On this clone: The CDR3 end lies 3 residues beyond the end of the read and is filled in from the germline J gene. The rearrangement joins TRBV20-1 to TRBJ2-5, with D possibly being TRBD1 or TRBD2 (6 bases each). CDR3 size: 13 residues. Trimming cost V 3 bases and J 1 base, with 9 bases left between them. The germline V gene has CDR1 DFQATT and CDR2 SNEGSKA (reference sequence). This CDR3 is CSARRDTQETQYF. Incomplete CDR3 DNA: TGCAGTGCTAGGCGGGACACCCAAGAGACC.

Partial CDR3 DNA: TGTGCCAGCAGTTTTAAAATGGGACAGGGATATTTAGACTATGGC. Translating it yields CASSFKMGQGYLDYG. The whole CDR3 protein reads CASSFKMGQGYLDYGYTF. This chain joins TRBV28 and TRBJ1-2; 9 bases line up with TRBD1. From the germline J gene comes the end of the CDR3, since the read stops 3 residues before it. The V and J ends lost 3 bases and 3 bases, in that order; junction bases with no gene match: 14. Germline-derived CDR1 and CDR2 are MDHEN and SYDVKM. The CDR3 runs to 18 residues.

In the case of this clone: Read coverage stops 3 residues before the CDR3 terminus; the germline J gene supplies the remainder. The chain combines TRBV5-1 with TRBJ2-3; TRBD2 aligns across 8 bases. The CDR3 runs to 15 residues. Germline values: CDR1 SGHRS, CDR2 YFSETQ. V was pared by 2 bases and J by 2 bases, with 4 bases of the junction left unmatched. Partial CDR3 DNA: TGCGCCAGCAGCTTAGCGGGGGCCTTCACAGATACG. The encoded protein is CASSLAGAFTDT. The full CDR3 reads CASSLAGAFTDTQYF.

Details on this clone: The sequence runs out 3 residues before the end of the CDR3; the remainder is reconstructed from the germline J gene. The J gene is TRBJ2-1, the V gene TRBV19, with D possibly TRBD1 on 5 matching bases. This CDR3 has 13 residues. Trimming cost V 6 bases and J 6 bases, with 12 bases left between them. The germline gives CDR1 LNHDA, CDR2 SQIVND (reference sequence). The CDR3 sequence is CASRTTDFNEQFF. The part of the CDR3 DNA that was read is TGTGCCAGTAGGACGACAGACTTCAATGAG.

CDR3 in amino acids: CSARAVGGPGETQYF. The CDR3 bases that were read are TGCAGTGCTAGAGCGGTCGGGGGGCCGGGGGAGACC. The chain uses TRBV20-1 and TRBJ2-5; possible D gene TRBD2, 7 bases. The CDR3 end is not reached by the read, which stops 3 residues before it; the germline J gene fills it in. Trimming removed 1 base from V and 5 bases from J, with 17 bases in between. CDR1 is DFQATT, CDR2 SNEGSKA, per germline (reference sequence). The CDR3 runs 15 residues.